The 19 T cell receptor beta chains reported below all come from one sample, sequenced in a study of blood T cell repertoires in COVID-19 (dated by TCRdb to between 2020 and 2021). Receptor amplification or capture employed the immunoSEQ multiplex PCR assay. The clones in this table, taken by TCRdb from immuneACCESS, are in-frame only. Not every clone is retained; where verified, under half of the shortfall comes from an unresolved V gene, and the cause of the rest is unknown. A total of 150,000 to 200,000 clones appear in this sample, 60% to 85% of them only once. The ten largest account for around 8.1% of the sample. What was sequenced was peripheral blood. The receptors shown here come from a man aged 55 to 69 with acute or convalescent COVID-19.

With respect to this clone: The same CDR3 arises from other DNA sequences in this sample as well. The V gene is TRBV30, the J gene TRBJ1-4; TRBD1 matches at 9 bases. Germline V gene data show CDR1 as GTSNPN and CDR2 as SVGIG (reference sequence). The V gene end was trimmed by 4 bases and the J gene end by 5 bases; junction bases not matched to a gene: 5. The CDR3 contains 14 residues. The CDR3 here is CAWNLGQGNEKLFF. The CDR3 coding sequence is TGTGCCTGGAACTTAGGACAGGGGAATGAAAAACTGTTTTTT.

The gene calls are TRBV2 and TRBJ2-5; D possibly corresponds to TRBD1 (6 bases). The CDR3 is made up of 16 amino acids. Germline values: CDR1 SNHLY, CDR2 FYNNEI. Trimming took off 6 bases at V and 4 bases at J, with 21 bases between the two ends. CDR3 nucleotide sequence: TGTGCCAGCAGCCTAGACAGGCGGGCGGGTCGAGAGACCCAGTACTTC. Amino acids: CASSLDRRAGRETQYF.

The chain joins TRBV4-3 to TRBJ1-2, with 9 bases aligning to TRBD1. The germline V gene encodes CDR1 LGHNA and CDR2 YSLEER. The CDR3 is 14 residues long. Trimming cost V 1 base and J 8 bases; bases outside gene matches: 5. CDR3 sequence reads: CASSQAGQGGGYTF. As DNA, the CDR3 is TGCGCCAGCAGCCAAGCGGGACAGGGCGGAGGCTACACCTTC.

This CDR3 is CASSQIGAGVGYEQYF. CDR3 nucleotide sequence: TGTGCCAGCTCACAAATCGGGGCAGGGGTCGGCTACGAGCAGTACTTC. The chain employs TRBV18 and TRBJ2-7; weak D call: TRBD1 (6 bases). This CDR3 spans 16 amino acids. Trimming cost V 4 bases and J 3 bases, with 19 bases left between them. Germline lookup yields CDR1 KGHSH and CDR2 LQKENI.

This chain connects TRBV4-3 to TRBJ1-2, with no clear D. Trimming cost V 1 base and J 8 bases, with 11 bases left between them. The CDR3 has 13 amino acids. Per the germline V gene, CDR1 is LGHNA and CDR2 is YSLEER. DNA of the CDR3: TGCGCCAGCAGCCAAGCCAGTTCGGGGGGCTACACCTTC. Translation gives CASSQASSGGYTF.

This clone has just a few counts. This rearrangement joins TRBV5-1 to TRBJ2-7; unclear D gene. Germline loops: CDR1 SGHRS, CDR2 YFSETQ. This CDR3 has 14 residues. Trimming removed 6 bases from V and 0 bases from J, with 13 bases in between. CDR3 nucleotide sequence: TGCGCCAGCACCCTTGACACTTACTCCTACGAGCAGTACTTC. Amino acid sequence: CASTLDTYSYEQYF.

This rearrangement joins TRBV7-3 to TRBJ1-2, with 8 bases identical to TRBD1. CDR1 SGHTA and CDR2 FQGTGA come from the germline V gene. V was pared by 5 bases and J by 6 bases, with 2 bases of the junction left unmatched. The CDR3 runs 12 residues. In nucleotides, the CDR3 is TGTGCCAGCAGCCCAGGGGGCAATGGCTACACCTTC. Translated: CASSPGGNGYTF.

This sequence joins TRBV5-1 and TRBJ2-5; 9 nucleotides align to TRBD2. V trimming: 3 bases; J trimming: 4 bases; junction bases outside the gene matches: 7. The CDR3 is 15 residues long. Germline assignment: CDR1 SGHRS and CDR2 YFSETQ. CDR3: CASSSTSGEGETQYF. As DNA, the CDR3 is TGCGCCAGCAGCTCGACTAGCGGAGAAGGAGAGACCCAGTACTTC.

The CDR3 DNA sequence: TGTGCCACCAGTGATGACAGGGCCTACGAGCAGTACTTC. Translating it yields CATSDDRAYEQYF. J is TRBJ2-7 and V is TRBV24-1; 7 nucleotides agree with TRBD1. J was trimmed by 2 bases and V by 3 bases; bases with no gene match: 0. This CDR3 spans 13 amino acids. The germline CDR1 and CDR2 sequences are KGHDR and SFDVKD.

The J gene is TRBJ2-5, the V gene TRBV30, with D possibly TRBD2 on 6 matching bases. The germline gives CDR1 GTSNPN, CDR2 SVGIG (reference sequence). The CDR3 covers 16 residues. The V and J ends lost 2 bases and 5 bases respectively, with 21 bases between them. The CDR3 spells CAWSRPGTAEGETQYF. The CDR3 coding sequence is TGTGCCTGGAGTCGTCCGGGGACTGCCGAAGGGGAGACCCAGTACTTC.

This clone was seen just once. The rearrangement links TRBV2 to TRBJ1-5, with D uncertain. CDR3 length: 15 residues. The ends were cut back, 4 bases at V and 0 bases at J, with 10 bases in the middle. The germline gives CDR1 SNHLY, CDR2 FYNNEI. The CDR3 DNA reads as TGTGCCAGCAGTGTTTACCGAGATAGCAATCAGCCCCAGCATTTT. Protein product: CASSVYRDSNQPQHF.

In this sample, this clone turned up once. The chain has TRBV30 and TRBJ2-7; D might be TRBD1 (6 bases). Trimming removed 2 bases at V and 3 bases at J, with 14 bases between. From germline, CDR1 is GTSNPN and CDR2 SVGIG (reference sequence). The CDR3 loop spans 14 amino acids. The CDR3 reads CAWSPTGTFYEQYF. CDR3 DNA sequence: TGTGCCTGGAGTCCGACCGGGACATTCTACGAGCAGTACTTC.

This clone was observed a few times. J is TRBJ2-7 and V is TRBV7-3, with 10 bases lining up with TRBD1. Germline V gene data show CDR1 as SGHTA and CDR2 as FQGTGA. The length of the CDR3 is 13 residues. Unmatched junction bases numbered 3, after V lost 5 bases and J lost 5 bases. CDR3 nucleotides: TGTGCCAGCAGCGTGGACAGGGGGAACGAGCAGTACTTC. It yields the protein CASSVDRGNEQYF.

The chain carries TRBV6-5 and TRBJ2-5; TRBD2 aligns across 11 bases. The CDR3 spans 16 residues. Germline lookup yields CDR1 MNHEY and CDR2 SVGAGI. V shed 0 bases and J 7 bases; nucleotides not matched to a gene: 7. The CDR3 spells CASSYSAASGGRTQYF. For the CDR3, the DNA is TGTGCCAGCAGTTACTCAGCGGCTAGCGGGGGGCGGACCCAGTACTTC.

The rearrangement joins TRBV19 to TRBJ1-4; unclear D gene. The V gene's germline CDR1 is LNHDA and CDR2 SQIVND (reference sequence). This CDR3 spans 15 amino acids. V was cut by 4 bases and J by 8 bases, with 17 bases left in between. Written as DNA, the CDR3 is TGTGCCAGTAGTAACACAGCTAATATCGTGGAAAAACTGTTTTTT. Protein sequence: CASSNTANIVEKLFF. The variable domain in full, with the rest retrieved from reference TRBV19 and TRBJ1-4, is DGGITQSPKYLFRKEGQNVTLSCEQNLNHDAMYWYRQDPGQGLRLIYYSQIVNDFQKGDIAEGYSVSREKKESFPLTVTSAQKNPTAFYLCASSNTANIVEKLFFGSGTQLSVL.

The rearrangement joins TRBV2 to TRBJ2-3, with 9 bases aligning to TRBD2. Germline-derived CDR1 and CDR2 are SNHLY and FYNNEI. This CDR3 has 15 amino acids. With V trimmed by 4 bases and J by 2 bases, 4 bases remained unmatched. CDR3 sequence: CASSGLAGPTDTQYF. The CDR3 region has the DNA TGTGCCAGCAGTGGCCTAGCGGGGCCCACAGATACGCAGTATTTT.

CDR3 residues: CASSILDSDTQYF. CDR3 sequence (DNA): TGCGCCAGCAGCATTCTAGATTCAGATACGCAGTATTTT. The chain combines TRBV5-1 with TRBJ2-3; no clear D gene. CDR3 length: 13 amino acids. The germline CDR1 and CDR2 sequences are SGHRS and YFSETQ. V was cut by 4 bases and J by 4 bases, with 10 bases left in between. The whole variable domain, remainder taken from reference TRBV5-1 and TRBJ2-3, is KAGVTQTPRYLIKTRGQQVTLSCSPISGHRSVSWYQQTPGQGLQFLFEYFSETQRNKGNFPGRFSGRQFSNSRSEMNVSTLELGDSALYLCASSILDSDTQYFGPGTRLTVL.

In DNA form, the CDR3 reads TGTGCCAGCAGCCAAGATCAGGCGGGGGTGTTCGAGACCCAGTACTTC. Its translation: CASSQDQAGVFETQYF. The V call is TRBV4-2, the J call TRBJ2-5; TRBD2 matches 7 bases. The V gene end was trimmed by 0 bases and the J gene end by 5 bases; junction bases not matched to a gene: 9. Per germline, CDR1 LGHNA and CDR2 YNFKEQ. This CDR3 has 16 residues.

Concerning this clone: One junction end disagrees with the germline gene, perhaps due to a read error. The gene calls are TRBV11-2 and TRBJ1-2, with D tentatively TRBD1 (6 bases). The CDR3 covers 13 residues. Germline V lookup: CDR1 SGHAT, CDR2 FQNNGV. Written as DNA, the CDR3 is TGTGCCAGCAGCTTATTACAGGGAGGGATTCCGCTCTTC. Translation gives CASSLLQGGIPLF.